A selection of T cell receptor beta chains follows, all from one sample in a study of T-cell reconstitution after alpha-beta-depleted transplantation in children. TCRdb reanalysed the PCR reads using MiXCR and keeps one entry per CDR3 protein. The sample lists more than 450,000 distinct CDR3 sequences, about 16% occurring once. Sequenced material: PBMCs from the stem cell graft donor, taken from the stem cell graft. The receptors shown here come from a human donor who donated a stem cell graft to a child with acute lymphoblastic leukemia. Each CDR3 is given with its conserved first and last residue. Each record gives: D gene, J gene, clone size, V gene, CDR3 DNA, CDR3 protein. A D gene is named only where the DNA matches it firmly. Clone size appears in some rows only: once, few, many, or a class for an expanded clone.

d_gene: NA
j_gene: TRBJ1-5
abundance: few
v_gene: TRBV19
CDR3nt: TGTGCCAGTAACAATCAGCCCCAGCATTTT
CDR3aa: CASNNQPQHF

d_gene: TRBD2
j_gene: TRBJ2-5
abundance: few
v_gene: TRBV6-1
CDR3nt: TGTGCCAGCGGGCCAGCGGGAAATCAAGAGACCCAGTACTTC
CDR3aa: CASGPAGNQETQYF

d_gene: NA
j_gene: TRBJ2-7
abundance: NA
v_gene: TRBV5-1
CDR3nt: TGCGCCAGCAGCTTAAGCGGACCCGATACGGGGGAGCAGTACTTC
CDR3aa: CASSLSGPDTGEQYF

d_gene: NA
j_gene: TRBJ2-3
abundance: few
v_gene: TRBV6-1
CDR3nt: TGTGCCAGCAGAGCTCCAGGGGGGGTAGATACGCAGTATTTT
CDR3aa: CASRAPGGVDTQYF

d_gene: TRBD1
j_gene: TRBJ1-1
abundance: few
v_gene: TRBV5-1
CDR3nt: TGCGCCAGCAGCGGGGGGACAGCCACTGAAGCTTTCTTT
CDR3aa: CASSGGTATEAFF

d_gene: TRBD2
j_gene: TRBJ2-6
abundance: few
v_gene: TRBV5-1
CDR3nt: TGCGCCAGCAGCTTGGGTCAGCGGGAGGGCCCTGGGGCCAACGTCCTGACTTTC
CDR3aa: CASSLGQREGPGANVLTF

d_gene: TRBD1
j_gene: TRBJ1-5
abundance: few
v_gene: TRBV20-1
CDR3nt: TGCAGTGCTAGCCGGACAGGGAATCAGCCCCAGCATTTT
CDR3aa: CSASRTGNQPQHF

d_gene: TRBD1
j_gene: TRBJ2-7
abundance: NA
v_gene: TRBV3-1
CDR3nt: TGTGCCAGCACGCAAGGGACAGCTTCCTACGAGCAGTACTTC
CDR3aa: CASTQGTASYEQYF

d_gene: NA
j_gene: TRBJ2-1
abundance: NA
v_gene: TRBV20-1
CDR3nt: TGCAGTGCTAGATCCCCCCTAGCGACGGGCTCCTACAATGAGCAGTTCTTC
CDR3aa: CSARSPLATGSYNEQFF

d_gene: NA
j_gene: TRBJ1-2
abundance: NA
v_gene: TRBV5-1
CDR3nt: TGCGCCAGCAGCTTGGTCGTCGGAACTAACTATGGCTACACCTTC
CDR3aa: CASSLVVGTNYGYTF

d_gene: NA
j_gene: TRBJ1-1
abundance: NA
v_gene: TRBV4-1
CDR3nt: TGCGCCAGCAGCCAAGATGGGGGGTTGAACACTGAAGCTTTCTTT
CDR3aa: CASSQDGGLNTEAFF

d_gene: NA
j_gene: TRBJ2-1
abundance: many
v_gene: TRBV20-1
CDR3nt: TGCAGTGCTAGTGGAGGAGCGCTAACGGGAAATGAGCAGTTCTTC
CDR3aa: CSASGGALTGNEQFF

d_gene: NA
j_gene: TRBJ1-1
abundance: few
v_gene: TRBV5-1
CDR3nt: TGCGCCAGCAGCTTGGTCGCCCAGAGCACTGAAGCTTTCTTT
CDR3aa: CASSLVAQSTEAFF

d_gene: NA
j_gene: TRBJ1-1
abundance: few
v_gene: TRBV7-9
CDR3nt: TGTGCCAGCAGCCAAGGGGTGTTCGGCGCTTTCTTT
CDR3aa: CASSQGVFGAFF

d_gene: NA
j_gene: TRBJ2-1
abundance: few
v_gene: TRBV2
CDR3nt: TGTGCCAGCACAAGAGCAATTGGTCTCTACAATGAGCAGTTCTTC
CDR3aa: CASTRAIGLYNEQFF

d_gene: TRBD2
j_gene: TRBJ2-1
abundance: NA
v_gene: TRBV12-3/TRBV12-4
CDR3nt: TGTGCCAGCAGTTTAAGCTTGGGCGGGAGGGCCCTCAACAATGAGCAGTTCTTC
CDR3aa: CASSLSLGGRALNNEQFF

d_gene: NA
j_gene: TRBJ2-7
abundance: few
v_gene: TRBV19
CDR3nt: TGTGCCAGTAGTATGGTGGTCGGGGCGGGACCTAGTAACTACGAGCAGTACTTC
CDR3aa: CASSMVVGAGPSNYEQYF

d_gene: NA
j_gene: TRBJ1-2
abundance: NA
v_gene: TRBV5-6
CDR3nt: TGTGCCAGCGCTGCTTTAAAAGGGGAAGCTAACTATGGCTACACCTTC
CDR3aa: CASAALKGEANYGYTF

d_gene: NA
j_gene: TRBJ1-2
abundance: few
v_gene: TRBV10-3
CDR3nt: TGTGCCACCAAGGTGGGGCAGGACTATGGCTACACCTTC
CDR3aa: CATKVGQDYGYTF

d_gene: NA
j_gene: TRBJ1-3
abundance: NA
v_gene: TRBV11-2
CDR3nt: TGTGCCAGCAGCTTAGCCGGACTTGCTTCTGGAAACACCATATATTTT
CDR3aa: CASSLAGLASGNTIYF

d_gene: TRBD2
j_gene: TRBJ2-1
abundance: NA
v_gene: TRBV5-1
CDR3nt: TGCGCCAGCAGCTTGGCGCGGGAGGGCCGCAATGAGCAGTTCTTC
CDR3aa: CASSLAREGRNEQFF

d_gene: NA
j_gene: TRBJ2-7
abundance: NA
v_gene: TRBV23-1
CDR3nt: TGCGCCAGCAGTCGTTTCAGGGCCTCCTACGAGCAGTACTTC
CDR3aa: CASSRFRASYEQYF

d_gene: NA
j_gene: TRBJ1-6
abundance: few
v_gene: TRBV7-8
CDR3nt: TGTGCCAGCAGCCCACGAGACGGTGGGAAAACACCCCTCCACTTT
CDR3aa: CASSPRDGGKTPLHF

d_gene: NA
j_gene: TRBJ1-1
abundance: NA
v_gene: TRBV18
CDR3nt: TGTGCCAGCTCTCCTGGCGGTCCCACTGAAGCTTTCTTT
CDR3aa: CASSPGGPTEAFF

d_gene: NA
j_gene: TRBJ2-2
abundance: NA
v_gene: TRBV21-1
CDR3nt: TGTGCCAGCAGCAAAATACTAGCGGGAGAATGGGGGAACACCGGGGAGCTGTTTTTT
CDR3aa: CASSKILAGEWGNTGELFF

d_gene: TRBD1
j_gene: TRBJ2-1
abundance: NA
v_gene: TRBV20-1
CDR3nt: TGCAGTGCTAGGGCAGGGGGAGATTACAATGAGCAGTTCTTC
CDR3aa: CSARAGGDYNEQFF

d_gene: NA
j_gene: TRBJ1-1
abundance: NA
v_gene: TRBV4-1
CDR3nt: TGCGCCAGCAGCCAACAGCATACCTCAGGGGCCACTGAAGCTTTCTTT
CDR3aa: CASSQQHTSGATEAFF

d_gene: TRBD1
j_gene: TRBJ2-5
abundance: NA
v_gene: TRBV7-3
CDR3nt: TGTGCCAGCAGCTTGGGACAGGGGCTCTACGGAGAGACCCAGTACTTC
CDR3aa: CASSLGQGLYGETQYF

d_gene: TRBD2
j_gene: TRBJ2-4
abundance: few
v_gene: TRBV5-6
CDR3nt: TGTGCCAGCAGCTTGGTTTCGGCGGGAGCGCGCATTCAGTACTTC
CDR3aa: CASSLVSAGARIQYF

d_gene: NA
j_gene: TRBJ2-1
abundance: NA
v_gene: TRBV10-3
CDR3nt: TGTGCCATCCGAGGGGACACCGGTACCTACAATGAGCAGTTCTTC
CDR3aa: CAIRGDTGTYNEQFF

d_gene: TRBD1
j_gene: TRBJ2-2
abundance: NA
v_gene: TRBV25-1
CDR3nt: TGTGCCTCGACAGGGGGCCCTAACACCGGGGAGCTGTTTTTT
CDR3aa: CASTGGPNTGELFF

d_gene: TRBD1
j_gene: TRBJ2-7
abundance: NA
v_gene: TRBV20-1
CDR3nt: TGCAGTGCCAGATCCTACGCAGGGGGCTACGAGCAGTACTTC
CDR3aa: CSARSYAGGYEQYF

d_gene: NA
j_gene: TRBJ2-1
abundance: NA
v_gene: TRBV20-1
CDR3nt: TGCAGTGCTAGAGATTCAGCGGGCCAAAATGAGCAGTTCTTC
CDR3aa: CSARDSAGQNEQFF

d_gene: NA
j_gene: TRBJ2-7
abundance: NA
v_gene: TRBV11-2
CDR3nt: TGTGCCAGCAGCTTAGTAGGTCAGGGGACCAACGAGCAGTACTTC
CDR3aa: CASSLVGQGTNEQYF

d_gene: TRBD1
j_gene: TRBJ1-1
abundance: few
v_gene: TRBV12-3/TRBV12-4
CDR3nt: TGTGCCAGCAGTCCGGGACAGGGATTAGATGAAGCTTTCTTT
CDR3aa: CASSPGQGLDEAFF

d_gene: TRBD2
j_gene: TRBJ2-1
abundance: few
v_gene: TRBV4-2
CDR3nt: TGTGCCAGCAGCCCAACTAGCGGGAGAACGTGGAATGAGCAGTTCTTC
CDR3aa: CASSPTSGRTWNEQFF

d_gene: TRBD2
j_gene: TRBJ2-7
abundance: few
v_gene: TRBV3-1
CDR3nt: TGTGCCAGCAGCCGACTCGGGACTAGCCTCTTTCCCTACGAGCAGTACTTC
CDR3aa: CASSRLGTSLFPYEQYF

d_gene: NA
j_gene: TRBJ1-5
abundance: NA
v_gene: TRBV27
CDR3nt: TGTGCCAGCAGTTCGGGGTGGTTGAAGAATCAGCCCCAGCATTTT
CDR3aa: CASSSGWLKNQPQHF

d_gene: TRBD1
j_gene: TRBJ2-7
abundance: few
v_gene: TRBV24-1
CDR3nt: TGTGCCACCAGTGACCCGGACAGGAGCTCCTACGAGCAGTACTTC
CDR3aa: CATSDPDRSSYEQYF

d_gene: NA
j_gene: TRBJ2-4
abundance: few
v_gene: TRBV3-1
CDR3nt: TGTGCCAGCAGCCAAACCCCTGGATCTCTAGCCAAAAACATTCAGTACTTC
CDR3aa: CASSQTPGSLAKNIQYF

d_gene: NA
j_gene: TRBJ2-5
abundance: NA
v_gene: TRBV6-1
CDR3nt: TGTGCCAGCAGTCCTTACTTACCACGTACGGAGACCCAGTACTTC
CDR3aa: CASSPYLPRTETQYF

d_gene: NA
j_gene: TRBJ1-1
abundance: NA
v_gene: TRBV7-6
CDR3nt: TGTGCCAGCAGCGCGTTTGAAGGGAACACTGAAGCTTTCTTT
CDR3aa: CASSAFEGNTEAFF

d_gene: TRBD1
j_gene: TRBJ2-7
abundance: many
v_gene: TRBV5-5
CDR3nt: TGTGCCAGCAGCTGGGACAGGGTCCCCTACGAGCAGTACTTC
CDR3aa: CASSWDRVPYEQYF

d_gene: TRBD1
j_gene: TRBJ2-5
abundance: NA
v_gene: TRBV10-2
CDR3nt: TGCGCCAGCAGTCGCGGACAGGGCAAGGGAGAGACCCAGTACTTC
CDR3aa: CASSRGQGKGETQYF

d_gene: NA
j_gene: TRBJ1-3
abundance: NA
v_gene: TRBV7-8
CDR3nt: TGTGCCAGCAGCTTAGGAGGGGCAGTCTCTGGAAACACCATATATTTT
CDR3aa: CASSLGGAVSGNTIYF

d_gene: NA
j_gene: TRBJ1-1
abundance: few
v_gene: TRBV27
CDR3nt: TGTGCCAGCAGGGACGGCAGTACCATGAACACTGAAGCTTTCTTT
CDR3aa: CASRDGSTMNTEAFF

d_gene: NA
j_gene: TRBJ1-2
abundance: many
v_gene: TRBV7-9
CDR3nt: TGTGCCAGCAGCTTAACGGATAACTATGGCTACACCTTC
CDR3aa: CASSLTDNYGYTF

d_gene: NA
j_gene: TRBJ1-4
abundance: few
v_gene: TRBV4-2
CDR3nt: TGTGCCAGCAGGAATCGGCGGGAAAGGCTCCGGGCAACTAATGAAAAACTGTTTTTT
CDR3aa: CASRNRRERLRATNEKLFF

d_gene: NA
j_gene: TRBJ2-3
abundance: few
v_gene: TRBV21-1
CDR3nt: TGTGCCAGCATACAGGTCACAGATACGCAGTATTTT
CDR3aa: CASIQVTDTQYF

d_gene: NA
j_gene: TRBJ1-4
abundance: few
v_gene: TRBV5-1
CDR3nt: TGCGCCAGCAGCTTGGTGTCCCGAATGGGTGAAAAACTGTTTTTT
CDR3aa: CASSLVSRMGEKLFF

d_gene: NA
j_gene: TRBJ2-1
abundance: many
v_gene: TRBV7-9
CDR3nt: TGTGCCAGCAGCTTAGGGGAGAATGAGCAGTTCTTC
CDR3aa: CASSLGENEQFF